The 25 T cell receptor beta chains in this list originate from one sample, sequenced in a study of cytomegalovirus exposure and HLA in healthy donors (TCRdb year 2017). Receptors were amplified or captured by the immunoSEQ multiplex PCR assay. A mixture of 60 forward primers for TCR Vbeta segments and 13 reverse primers for TCR Jbeta segments was used in the multiplex PCR. TCRdb stores this immuneACCESS table with in-frame sequences only. Part of the clones is absent; in the studies checked, under half of the shortfall reflects unresolved V genes, and no reason is known for the rest. Across this sample there are about 140,000 clones, with around 86% seen only once. About 1.3% of the sample lies in the top ten. The sample comprised PBMCs. These TCRs come from a female donor in good health and CMV-seronegative.

The V gene is TRBV5-1, the J gene TRBJ2-7; D is uncertain. Germline values: CDR1 SGHRS, CDR2 YFSETQ. Trimming shortened V by 4 bases and J by 0 bases, and 11 bases separated the two germline ends. There are 14 residues in the CDR3. The CDR3 reads CASSGEVTSYEQYF. The DNA of the CDR3 is TGCGCCAGCAGCGGAGAAGTAACCTCCTACGAGCAGTACTTC.

This clone was seen a few times. The V and J genes are TRBV30 and TRBJ2-7, with TRBD2 matching over 8 bases. This CDR3 contains 14 residues. The V and J ends lost 3 bases and 7 bases, in that order; junction bases with no gene match: 11. CDR1 is GTSNPN and CDR2 is SVGIG in the germline V gene (reference sequence). CDR3 amino acids: CAWRKKAGEEEQYF. The CDR3 DNA follows: TGTGCCTGGAGGAAGAAAGCGGGAGAAGAGGAGCAGTACTTC.

This chain uses TRBV27 with TRBJ2-4; 11 bases match TRBD1. Germline V gene sequence: CDR1 MNHEY, CDR2 SMNVEV (reference sequence). V dropped 5 bases and J dropped 2; count of bases not matched to a gene: 8. The CDR3 is 17 residues long. CDR3 in amino acids: CASSTKDRGLTKNIQYF. The CDR3 DNA reads as TGTGCCAGCAGTACCAAGGACAGGGGGCTGACCAAAAACATTCAGTACTTC.

The V and J genes are TRBV5-1 and TRBJ1-2; a weak D match, TRBD1 (6 bases). V lost 0 bases, J lost 0 bases, and 15 bases lay in between. CDR1 is SGHRS and CDR2 is YFSETQ in the germline V gene. The CDR3 length is 17 residues. CDR3 residues: CASSLGGSGASNYGYTF. Written as DNA, the CDR3 is TGCGCCAGCAGCTTGGGAGGCTCAGGGGCTTCTAACTATGGCTACACCTTC.

The V and J genes are TRBV4-3 and TRBJ1-3; unclear D gene. The CDR3 is 15 residues long. The V gene lost 0 bases and the J gene lost 0 bases, with 6 bases spanning the gap. Germline CDR1 reads LGHNA; CDR2 reads YSLEER. CDR3 sequence: CASSQEERSGNTIYF. The CDR3 nucleotides read TGCGCCAGCAGCCAAGAAGAGCGCTCTGGAAACACCATATATTTT.

This clone was counted once. The chain is built from TRBV19 and TRBJ2-7; 7 bases match TRBD2. This CDR3 is 13 amino acids long. The V segment lost 4 bases and the J segment 4 bases; nucleotides outside the gene matches: 4. The germline V gene encodes CDR1 LNHDA and CDR2 SQIVND (reference sequence). The CDR3: CASSRDYFYEQYF. The CDR3 nucleotides are TGTGCCAGTAGTAGGGACTACTTTTACGAGCAGTACTTC.

The chain recombines TRBV5-6 with TRBJ1-3; D is unresolved. V lost 1 base and J lost 1, with 12 bases in between. Germline assignment: CDR1 SGHDT and CDR2 YYEEEE. The CDR3 length is 16 residues. CDR3 sequence (DNA): TGTGCCAGCAGCTTGATGGAGGTGGGGTCTGGAAACACCATATATTTT. This gives the protein CASSLMEVGSGNTIYF.

The genes are TRBV7-9 and TRBJ2-7; D gene ambiguous. Germline CDR1 SEHNR, CDR2 FQNEAQ (reference sequence). CDR3 size: 13 residues. Trimming shortened V by 1 base and J by 0 bases, and 4 bases separated the two germline ends. The CDR3 DNA reads TGTGCCAGCAGCTTAGTTAGCTCCTACGAGCAGTACTTC. It translates to CASSLVSSYEQYF. Full variable domain (rest looked up from reference TRBV7-9 and TRBJ2-7): DTGVSQNPRHKITKRGQNVTFRCDPISEHNRLYWYRQTLGQGPEFLTYFQNEAQLEKSRLLSDRFSAERPKGSFSTLEIQRTEQGDSAMYLCASSLVSSYEQYFGPGTRLTVT.

The chain carries TRBV5-4 and TRBJ2-3, with D perhaps TRBD2 (5 bases). Trimming shortened V by 3 bases and J by 0 bases, and 14 bases separated the two germline ends. Germline CDR1 reads SGHNT; CDR2 reads YYREEE (reference sequence). The CDR3 is 16 amino acids. The CDR3 coding sequence is TGTGCCAGCAGCTCGGGTGGGAGATCTAGCACAGATACGCAGTATTTT. The encoded protein is CASSSGGRSSTDTQYF.

The table lists this clone with a few counts. The same CDR3 can be traced to other DNA sequences in this sample. J is TRBJ1-2 and V is TRBV7-9, with 9 nucleotides matching TRBD1. The CDR3 extends over 13 amino acids. The V and J ends lost 5 bases and 7 bases, in that order; junction bases with no gene match: 5. Germline assignment: CDR1 SEHNR and CDR2 FQNEAQ (reference sequence). The CDR3 DNA follows: TGTGCCAGCAGCATAGGACAGGGGCTTGGCTACACCTTC. Protein product: CASSIGQGLGYTF.

This clone was counted only a few times. The chain carries TRBV19 and TRBJ1-4; D is ambiguous. Germline V gives CDR1 LNHDA, CDR2 SQIVND (reference sequence). This CDR3 region has 15 residues. Trimming took off 8 bases at V and 0 bases at J, with 13 bases between the two ends. CDR3 in DNA: TGTGCCAGTTGGCGGGGTGAGGCAACTAATGAAAAACTGTTTTTT. This encodes CASWRGEATNEKLFF.

This clone appeared a single time. This chain links TRBV29-1 with TRBJ1-2; the match to TRBD1 covers 7 bases. The junction had 5 bases not matched to a gene; V was cut back by 3 bases and J by 1 base. CDR3 length: 14 amino acids. Germline CDR1 and CDR2: SQVTM and ANQGSEA. The chain's CDR3 is CSVDKTGLNYGYTF. The CDR3 DNA is TGCAGCGTTGACAAGACAGGGCTTAACTATGGCTACACCTTC.

This chain joins TRBV27 and TRBJ2-7, with 10 positions matching TRBD1. The CDR3 consists of 13 residues. The V gene end was trimmed by 6 bases and the J gene end by 6 bases; junction bases not matched to a gene: 5. Per germline, CDR1 MNHEY and CDR2 SMNVEV (reference sequence). Written as DNA, the CDR3 is TGTGCCAGCAGCGGGACAGGGGAACTCGAGCAGTACTTC. The encoded protein is CASSGTGELEQYF.

This rearrangement joins TRBV5-1 to TRBJ2-5; 9 bases agree with TRBD2. Germline assignment: CDR1 SGHRS and CDR2 YFSETQ. J gave up 4 bases and V 4 bases, and 11 bases lay outside the gene matches. The CDR3 has 16 residues. This chain's CDR3 is CASSLFSGRGVETQYF. Written as DNA, the CDR3 is TGCGCCAGCAGCCTATTTAGCGGGAGAGGGGTAGAGACCCAGTACTTC.

The rearrangement links TRBV15 to TRBJ2-7; 14 bases are a match to TRBD2. CDR1 and CDR2 from the germline V gene are LNHNV and YYDKDF (reference sequence). V was pared by 3 bases and J by 5 bases, with 3 bases of the junction left unmatched. The CDR3 is 15 amino acids. The CDR3 DNA is TGTGCCACCAGCAGTGGGACTAGCGGGAGTCACGAGCAGTACTTC. Amino acids: CATSSGTSGSHEQYF.

This clone occurred once. Other nucleotide sequences from this sample produce the same CDR3. This sequence joins TRBV6-5 and TRBJ2-7; D gene uncertain. CDR1 and CDR2 (germline): MNHEY, SVGAGI. This CDR3 is 13 amino acids long. Trimming took 3 bases from V and 2 from J, leaving 8 bases between them. CDR3 amino acids: CASSYGATYEQYF. CDR3 sequence (DNA): TGTGCCAGCAGTTATGGAGCAACCTACGAGCAGTACTTC.

The chain is built from TRBV11-2 and TRBJ2-1; 13 nucleotides line up with TRBD2. CDR1 and CDR2 from the germline V gene are SGHAT and FQNNGV. The V gene end was trimmed by 3 bases and the J gene end by 2 bases; junction bases not matched to a gene: 7. The CDR3 covers 18 residues. CDR3 sequence: CASSFGLAGALAYNEQFF. Here the CDR3 DNA reads TGTGCCAGCAGCTTTGGACTAGCGGGAGCATTGGCCTACAATGAGCAGTTCTTC.

V is TRBV5-1 and J is TRBJ2-2; 11 nucleotides align to TRBD1. This CDR3 is 18 amino acids long. Trimming at V came to 2 bases and at J to 4 bases, leaving 10 bases not matched to a gene. The germline V gene has CDR1 SGHRS and CDR2 YFSETQ. The DNA of the CDR3 is TGCGCCAGCAGCTTAGGAGGACAGGGGGCCGTGGGCACCGGGGAGCTGTTTTTT. Amino acids: CASSLGGQGAVGTGELFF.

CDR3 protein: CSVMSSGSYNEQFF. As DNA, the CDR3 is TGCAGCGTGATGAGTAGCGGGAGTTACAATGAGCAGTTCTTC. The rearrangement links TRBV29-1 to TRBJ2-1; TRBD2 matches 9 bases. From germline, CDR1 is SQVTM and CDR2 ANQGSEA. CDR3 length: 14 amino acids. V lost 6 bases, J lost 4 bases, and 7 bases stayed unmatched.

The V and J genes are TRBV5-1 and TRBJ2-3; 7 bases align to TRBD1. The CDR3 has 14 residues. Looked up from germline, CDR1 is SGHRS and CDR2 is YFSETQ. V was pared by 4 bases and J by 4 bases, with 6 bases of the junction left unmatched. The DNA of the CDR3 is TGCGCCAGCAGCGTACGGACAGGTGCAGATACGCAGTATTTT. Translation gives CASSVRTGADTQYF. Drawing the rest from reference TRBV5-1 and TRBJ2-3, the complete variable domain is KAGVTQTPRYLIKTRGQQVTLSCSPISGHRSVSWYQQTPGQGLQFLFEYFSETQRNKGNFPGRFSGRQFSNSRSEMNVSTLELGDSALYLCASSVRTGADTQYFGPGTRLTVL.

The chain uses TRBV27 and TRBJ2-1, with TRBD1 matching 7 bases. Trimming at V came to 3 bases and at J to 0 bases, leaving 8 bases not matched to a gene. CDR1 is MNHEY and CDR2 is SMNVEV in the germline V gene (reference sequence). CDR3 length equals 17 residues. The CDR3 DNA reads as TGTGCCAGCAGTTTTAGAATGGGACAGAGCTCCTACAATGAGCAGTTCTTC. It translates to CASSFRMGQSSYNEQFF.

The chain links TRBV18 to TRBJ2-2; a weak D match, TRBD2 (6 bases). This CDR3 has 14 residues. V lost 6 bases and J lost 3, with 11 bases in between. Germline lookup yields CDR1 KGHSH and CDR2 LQKENI. The CDR3 DNA reads TGTGCCAGCTCTGCGGGGTCGGACACCGGGGAGCTGTTTTTT. Amino acid sequence: CASSAGSDTGELFF.

This clone was observed once. The genes are TRBV27 and TRBJ2-1, with D possibly being TRBD2 (5 bases). CDR3 length: 16 amino acids. Per germline, CDR1 MNHEY and CDR2 SMNVEV (reference sequence). V lost 3 bases to trimming and J lost 4 bases, with 16 bases between them. The CDR3 protein is CASSFYAGDSYNEQFF. CDR3 bases: TGTGCCAGCAGTTTTTACGCCGGGGATTCTTACAATGAGCAGTTCTTC.

The chain combines TRBV10-3 with TRBJ1-1; D possibly corresponds to TRBD1 (5 bases). The germline V gene encodes CDR1 ENHRY and CDR2 SYGVKD. The CDR3 loop spans 11 amino acids. V lost 2 bases and J lost 10, with 8 bases in between. DNA of the CDR3: TGTGCCATCAGTGAGCGCGGGGGAGCTTTCTTT. Amino acid sequence: CAISERGGAFF.

This sequence joins TRBV9 and TRBJ2-3, with 7 bases fitting TRBD2. CDR1 is SGDLS and CDR2 is YYNGEE in the germline V gene. This CDR3 comprises 15 residues. With 3 bases clipped from V and 4 bases from J, the junction kept 8 bases outside the gene matches. As DNA, the CDR3 is TGTGCCAGCAGCGCCGGGACTACAGACTCAGATACGCAGTATTTT. Amino acids: CASSAGTTDSDTQYF.